This entry is about one TCR beta chain. The record originates from a study of T cell changes during pregnancy in multiple sclerosis. Germline CDR1 SNHLY, CDR2 FYNNEI. V shed 6 bases and J 5 bases; nucleotides not matched to a gene: 8. There are 15 residues in the CDR3. Data came from immunoSEQ multiplex PCR; TCRdb stores just in-frame clones and leaves some out. Of 70,000 to 95,000 clones in the sample, approximately 94% were seen once. Sample: peripheral blood, taken in the third trimester of pregnancy. The clonotype originates from a female donor with multiple sclerosis, enrolled in a pregnancy study. The J gene is TRBJ2-1, the V gene TRBV2; TRBD2 matches 9 bases. The CDR3 protein is CASRRWIAGDNEQFF. The CDR3 coding sequence is TGTGCCAGCAGGAGGTGGATAGCGGGAGACAATGAGCAGTTCTTC. Full variable domain (outside the CDR3, taken from reference TRBV2 and TRBJ2-1): EPEVTQTPSHQVTQMGQEVILRCVPISNHLYFYWYRQILGQKVEFLVSFYNNEISEKSEIFDDQFSVERPDGSNFTLKIRSTKLEDSAMYFCASRRWIAGDNEQFFGPGTRLTVL.